These 7 T cell receptor beta chains share one sample of origin, sequenced in a study of OX40 agonist ivuxolimab in advanced cancers. This table comes from immunoSEQ multiplex PCR, and its TCRdb copy is limited to in-frame clones, with some not included. The sample includes approximately 66,000 clones, roughly 88% of them seen just once. Material: CD4+ or CD8+ T cells sorted from blood, obtained in a trial of the OX40 agonist ivuxolimab. These receptors originate from an adult with an advanced solid tumor such as melanoma, head and neck, liver or kidney cancer.

The chain uses TRBV6-1 and TRBJ2-1, with a weak D call TRBD2 (5 bases). Germline CDR1 MNHNS, CDR2 SASEGT. Trimming took off 6 bases at V and 4 bases at J, with 7 bases between the two ends. The CDR3 loop spans 12 amino acids. CDR3 sequence (DNA): TGTGCCAGCAGACGGGAATACAATGAGCAGTTCTTC. It yields the protein CASRREYNEQFF.

This clone appeared a single time. This sequence joins TRBV2 and TRBJ2-2, with TRBD1 matching 7 bases. Germline lookup yields CDR1 SNHLY and CDR2 FYNNEI. V gave up 5 bases and J gave up 5 bases; unmatched junction bases: 5. The CDR3 totals 14 residues. The CDR3 DNA reads TGTGCCAGCAGTAGACAGGGACAGACCGGGGAGCTGTTTTTT. Amino acids: CASSRQGQTGELFF.

Regarding this clone: The same CDR3 also results from other DNA sequences found in this sample. The chain is built from TRBV5-1 and TRBJ1-6, with 7 bases fitting TRBD1. The CDR3 loop spans 14 amino acids. V lost 2 bases and J lost 6; bases outside the gene matches: 2. The germline V gene encodes CDR1 SGHRS and CDR2 YFSETQ. The CDR3 loop is CASSLGTANSPLHF. The DNA of the CDR3 is TGCGCCAGCAGCTTAGGGACAGCTAATTCACCCCTCCACTTT.

V and J are TRBV27 and TRBJ1-6; D gene ambiguous. CDR3 length: 14 amino acids. V dropped 8 bases and J dropped 6 bases, with 14 bases sitting between them. The germline gives CDR1 MNHEY, CDR2 SMNVEV (reference sequence). CDR3 residues: CASSRGRFNSPLHF. The CDR3 coding sequence is TGTGCCAGCTCCAGAGGCAGGTTTAATTCACCCCTCCACTTT.

The rearrangement links TRBV12-5 to TRBJ2-1; 12 bases fit TRBD2. CDR1 is LGHNT and CDR2 is FRNRAP in the germline V gene. This CDR3 has 15 residues. V lost 5 bases to trimming and J lost 15 bases; unmatched junction nucleotides: 14. The CDR3 nucleotides are TGTGCTAGTGGTCCAAGGACTAGCGGGGTTAGCCCCACGTTCTTC. This translates into CASGPRTSGVSPTFF.

This chain connects TRBV27 to TRBJ1-1; TRBD1 might be the D (5 bases). V was trimmed by 4 bases and J by 0 bases, leaving 15 bases between them. The CDR3 loop spans 16 amino acids. Germline CDR1 MNHEY, CDR2 SMNVEV (reference sequence). The CDR3 loop reads CASSYGGGGMNTEAFF. As DNA, the CDR3 is TGTGCCAGCAGTTACGGGGGGGGTGGTATGAACACTGAAGCTTTCTTT.

This rearrangement joins TRBV7-8 to TRBJ2-5; D call uncertain. The CDR3 runs to 13 residues. CDR1 is SGHVS, CDR2 FQNEAQ, per germline. V lost 1 base, J lost 5 bases, and 8 bases lay in between. CDR3 amino acids: CASSLDLGETQYF. Written as DNA, the CDR3 is TGTGCCAGCAGCTTAGATCTCGGGGAGACCCAGTACTTC.